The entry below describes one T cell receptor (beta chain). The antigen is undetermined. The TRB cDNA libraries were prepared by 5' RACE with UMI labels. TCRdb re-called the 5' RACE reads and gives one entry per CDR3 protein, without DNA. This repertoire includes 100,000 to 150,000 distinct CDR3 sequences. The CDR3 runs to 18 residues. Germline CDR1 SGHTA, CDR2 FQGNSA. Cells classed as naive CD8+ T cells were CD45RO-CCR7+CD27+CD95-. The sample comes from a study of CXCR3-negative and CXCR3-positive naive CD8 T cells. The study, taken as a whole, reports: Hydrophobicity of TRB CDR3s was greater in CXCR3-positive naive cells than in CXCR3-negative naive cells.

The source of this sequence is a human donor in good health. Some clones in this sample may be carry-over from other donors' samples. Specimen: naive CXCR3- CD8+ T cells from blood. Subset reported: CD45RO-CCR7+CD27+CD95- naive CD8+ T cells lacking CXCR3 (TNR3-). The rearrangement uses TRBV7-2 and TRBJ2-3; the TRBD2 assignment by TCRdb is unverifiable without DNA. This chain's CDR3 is CASSSPPLAGGPSDTQYF.